The source of this TCR beta chain is a study of blood T cell repertoires in COVID-19. The CDR3 consists of 13 residues. Trimming cost V 3 bases and J 15 bases; bases outside gene matches: 9. Germline V gene lookup returns CDR1 WNHNN and CDR2 SYGVQD (reference sequence). TCRdb's copy holds only in-frame clones and misses some; the assay was immunoSEQ multiplex PCR. The sample records more than 200,000 clones, around 86% being singletons. The chain couples TRBV10-1 to TRBJ2-1; 9 nucleotides agree with TRBD2. The receptor comes from a man aged 25-40 years in a cohort exposed to, infected with or recovered from COVID-19 (not recorded which). Sequencing was carried out using PBMCs or T cells enriched from blood (not recorded which). DNA for the CDR3: TGCGCCAGCAGTGAATTGGCTAGCGGGATTCGGTTCTTC. It translates to CASSELASGIRFF.